The 16 T cell receptor beta chains presented below share a single source sample, sequenced in a study of blood T cell repertoires in COVID-19. Clones were read by immunoSEQ multiplex PCR, and TCRdb kept only the in-frame ones, dropping some. Among just under 60,000 clones, around 73% were seen once, and the ten largest hold around 12%. Sequences were obtained from peripheral blood. The source of these receptors is a man older than 75 with acute or convalescent COVID-19.

This chain connects TRBV11-2 to TRBJ2-7; D is unclear. The CDR3 is 13 amino acids. The ends were cut back, 1 base at V and 5 bases at J, with 9 bases in the middle. The germline CDR1 and CDR2 sequences are SGHAT and FQNNGV. Here the CDR3 reads CASSLAVQNEQYF. The CDR3 bases are TGTGCCAGCAGCTTAGCCGTGCAGAACGAGCAGTACTTC.

The V and J genes are TRBV18 and TRBJ1-4; D is unresolved. The CDR3 spans 15 residues. Germline CDR1 reads KGHSH; CDR2 reads LQKENI. V lost 10 bases to trimming and J lost 6 bases, with 21 bases between them. The CDR3 DNA follows: TGTGCCACAAAATACACACCTGCTCTGGATGAAAAACTGTTTTTT. Translating gives CATKYTPALDEKLFF.

The chain links TRBV19 to TRBJ2-3; 8 bases fit TRBD1. V lost 5 bases and J lost 1; bases outside the gene matches: 5. Germline-derived CDR1 and CDR2 are LNHDA and SQIVND (reference sequence). This CDR3 contains 15 residues. The CDR3 coding sequence is TGTGCCAGTAGTTCGCCGGGACAGGGCACAGATACGCAGTATTTT. Encoded protein: CASSSPGQGTDTQYF.

By sample share, this clone is medium-sized. The genes are TRBV5-1 and TRBJ2-3; tentatively, D is TRBD2 (6 bases). The V end lost 3 bases, the J end lost 3 bases, and 11 bases lay between the germline ends. The CDR3 contains 14 residues. From germline, CDR1 is SGHRS and CDR2 YFSETQ. DNA of the CDR3: TGCGCCAGCAGCTCCGGGACTGGTACAGATACGCAGTATTTT. It translates to CASSSGTGTDTQYF.

The chain uses TRBV30 and TRBJ1-4; no firm D call. The V end lost 0 bases, the J end lost 7 bases, and 6 bases lay between the germline ends. There are 12 residues in the CDR3. The germline CDR1 and CDR2 sequences are GTSNPN and SVGIG (reference sequence). The CDR3 nucleotides read TGTGCCTGGAGTGTAACTTCTGAAAAACTGTTTTTT. Translating it yields CAWSVTSEKLFF.

The V call is TRBV27, the J call TRBJ2-5, with 8 bases lining up with TRBD2. The length of the CDR3 is 13 residues. Germline CDR1 MNHEY, CDR2 SMNVEV (reference sequence). Unmatched junction bases numbered 3, after V lost 2 bases and J lost 7 bases. The CDR3 is CASSLAGGRTQYF. The CDR3 region has the DNA TGTGCCAGCAGTTTAGCGGGGGGTAGGACCCAGTACTTC.

There are a few counts of this clone. This chain joins TRBV5-1 and TRBJ2-7, with 13 positions matching TRBD2. This CDR3 is 14 amino acids long. With V trimmed by 3 bases and J by 3 bases, 0 bases remained unmatched. CDR1 and CDR2 from the germline V gene are SGHRS and YFSETQ. CDR3: CASSWTSGGYEQYF. The DNA of the CDR3 is TGCGCCAGCAGCTGGACTAGCGGGGGCTACGAGCAGTACTTC.

V and J are TRBV24-1 and TRBJ2-2, with 8 bases aligning to TRBD1. V lost 7 bases, J lost 0 bases, and 6 bases stayed unmatched. The CDR3 totals 16 residues. The germline V gene encodes CDR1 KGHDR and CDR2 SFDVKD. The CDR3 DNA follows: TGTGCCACCAGCTTATCAGGGGGCTCGAACACCGGGGAGCTGTTTTTT. Translated: CATSLSGGSNTGELFF.

There are a few counts of this clone. The chain recombines TRBV5-1 with TRBJ1-4; maybe TRBD1 (6 bases). V lost 4 bases and J lost 8, with 21 bases in between. The CDR3 consists of 16 residues. Germline lookup yields CDR1 SGHRS and CDR2 YFSETQ. Here the CDR3 reads CASSPGSGGRGEKLFF. CDR3 in DNA: TGCGCCAGCAGCCCCGGTTCGGGGGGGCGAGGGGAAAAACTGTTTTTT.

The V gene is TRBV5-1, the J gene TRBJ1-5; a possible D gene is TRBD1 (6 bases). V was clipped by 4 bases and J by 8 bases, with 13 bases between them. Germline V lookup: CDR1 SGHRS, CDR2 YFSETQ. The CDR3 contains 13 residues. CDR3 sequence: CASSQGSGEPQHF. Written as DNA, the CDR3 is TGCGCCAGCAGCCAAGGCTCAGGGGAGCCCCAGCATTTT. Full variable domain (rest looked up from reference TRBV5-1 and TRBJ1-5): KAGVTQTPRYLIKTRGQQVTLSCSPISGHRSVSWYQQTPGQGLQFLFEYFSETQRNKGNFPGRFSGRQFSNSRSEMNVSTLELGDSALYLCASSQGSGEPQHFGDGTRLSIL.

The chain recombines TRBV6-6 with TRBJ1-2, with D perhaps TRBD1 (6 bases). In germline, CDR1 is MNHNY, CDR2 SVGAGI (reference sequence). There are 13 residues in the CDR3. V shed 0 bases and J shed 9 bases, with 11 bases lying between them. The CDR3 DNA reads as TGTGCCAGCAGTTACTCAGGGGGTGATCGCTACACCTTC. This codes for CASSYSGGDRYTF.

There are a few counts of this clone. The V call is TRBV6-5, the J call TRBJ1-2; D gene uncertain. The CDR3 spans 11 residues. CDR1 is MNHEY and CDR2 is SVGAGI in the germline V gene. V was trimmed by 4 bases and J by 8 bases, leaving 8 bases between them. The CDR3 DNA is TGTGCCAGCAGTTCCAAGGAGGGCTACACCTTC. The encoded protein is CASSSKEGYTF.

V usage is TRBV3-1 (or the pseudogene TRBV3-2) and J usage is TRBJ1-1, with 8 bases fitting TRBD1. V lost 8 bases to trimming and J lost 0 bases; unmatched junction nucleotides: 8. The CDR3 has 15 residues. CDR1 and CDR2 from the germline V gene are LGHDT and YNNKEL (reference sequence). The CDR3 DNA is TGTGCCAGCGGAGGTAGACAGGGGATGAACACTGAAGCTTTCTTT. This gives the protein CASGGRQGMNTEAFF.

This rearrangement joins TRBV5-8 to TRBJ2-3, with 12 positions matching TRBD2. CDR1 is SGHTS, CDR2 YDEGEE, per germline. With V trimmed by 4 bases and J by 1 base, 7 bases remained unmatched. This CDR3 spans 17 amino acids. DNA of the CDR3: TGTGCCAGCAGCACGGGACTAGCGGGCCCGGGCACAGATACGCAGTATTTT. Encoded protein: CASSTGLAGPGTDTQYF.

The genes are TRBV2 and TRBJ2-1; 9 nucleotides agree with TRBD2. Germline V gives CDR1 SNHLY, CDR2 FYNNEI. The trim removed 2 bases at V and 4 bases at J, leaving 3 bases unmatched. This CDR3 has 15 amino acids. Here the CDR3 reads CASSEISGGYNEQFF. CDR3 coding DNA: TGTGCCAGCAGTGAAATTAGCGGGGGTTACAATGAGCAGTTCTTC.

The chain uses TRBV18 and TRBJ1-1; no firm D call. The V end lost 2 bases, the J end lost 8 bases, and 18 bases lay between the germline ends. The CDR3 covers 15 residues. From germline, CDR1 is KGHSH and CDR2 LQKENI. The CDR3, as DNA: TGTGCCAGCTCACCAGGAGGTTCTAGCGTTGGGGAAGCTTTCTTT. It encodes CASSPGGSSVGEAFF.